The subject of this entry is one TCR beta chain. Its binding antigen is unknown. Per-base qualities were not stored, and no clone one base away is much larger. The sample belongs to a study of T-cell memory formation after mild COVID-19 (dated by TCRdb to the early 2020s). Some background on the complete study: TCR sequence clusters from the two donors were found to be largely donor specific. T-cell clones expanding and contracting after mild COVID-19 in two donors were tracked by longitudinal TCRalpha and TCRbeta repertoire sequencing. Two young, previously healthy adult volunteers made up the cohort, one male and one female. What the authors observed across the whole study: Clones contracting from day 15 to 85 had balanced CD4/CD8 phenotypes, while a second wave expanding from day 15 to 37 was biased towards CD4+. Some responding clones were detected in pre-infection memory, which suggested that pre-existing cross-reactive memory T cells had joined the SARS-CoV-2 response. Whether the second-wave clones peaking on day 37 were SARS-CoV-2 specific was not confirmed. Only a couple of mild cases were covered in the study, and larger cohorts including severe cases with pre-infection samples were considered necessary. Contracting CD4+ clones were found mainly in CM and EM memory subsets, while CD8+ clones were enriched in EMRA.

PBMCs were isolated by Ficoll-Paque density gradient centrifugation. From the germline V gene, CDR1 is SGHTS and CDR2 is YDEGEE. Trimming costs V 2 bases and J 7 bases, and their ends lie 6 bases apart. The CDR3, cysteine through phenylalanine, is 11 amino acids long. The sequence is cut down to CDR3 DNA, 33 bases in frame from base 1. TCRdb names Illumina NovaSeq 6000 as the instrument used. Using 5'RACE with constant-segment primers, TCRalpha and TCRbeta cDNA libraries were constructed, with sample barcodes and unique molecular identifiers added in the process. Trizol reagent was used to extract RNA from every sample. Libraries were amplified in two PCR steps, with a second sample barcode and Illumina TruSeq adapters added in the second step. Sequencing of the libraries was done on an Illumina NovaSeq, producing 2 x 150 bp paired-end reads. Regarding the original processing steps: Demultiplexing of reads and collapsing into UMI-guided consensus sequences were performed with migec v1.2.7. Using mixcr v2.1.11, UMI consensuses were aligned to TRA and TRB V and J templates and then assembled into clonotypes. Clonotypes were classified as expanded or contracted when called significant by both edgeR and NoisET, with noise models trained on biological replicates. For edgeR calls, the thresholds were a false discovery rate-adjusted p below 0.01 and a log2 fold-change of 1. PCA with hierarchical clustering of max-normalized trajectories of the 1000 most abundant clonotypes was used as exploratory dynamics analysis. Separately sequenced CD4+ and CD8+ repertoires were used to assign the CD4 or CD8 phenotype of responding clones. The public reads were reprocessed in TCRdb via fastp at Q25 and MiXCR, keeping in-frame beta chains. Records with the same CDR3 protein are collapsed into one entry carrying the most frequent genes and DNA. Here the V and J calls rest on TCRdb's processing, not on the authors' analysis. The table for this sample lists 240,000 or so distinct CDR3 sequences; more than 8% of them were counted only once. The top ten clones comprise roughly a fifth of the sample.

The rearrangement combines TRBV5-8 with TRBJ1-2, with an unclear D gene assignment. The origin of this receptor is a man between 18 and 35 years old who had mild COVID-19 (a few samples of this study predate the infection). The sample titles of this study are shuffled in the database, so cell type and time point are left out; the donor was told from shared clones. The sequencing sample was made of PBMCs or a T cell subset sorted from them (not recorded which). The CDR3 protein: CASSFQSGYTF. In nucleotide form, the sequence is TGTGCCAGCAGCTTTCAGAGTGGCTACACCTTC.